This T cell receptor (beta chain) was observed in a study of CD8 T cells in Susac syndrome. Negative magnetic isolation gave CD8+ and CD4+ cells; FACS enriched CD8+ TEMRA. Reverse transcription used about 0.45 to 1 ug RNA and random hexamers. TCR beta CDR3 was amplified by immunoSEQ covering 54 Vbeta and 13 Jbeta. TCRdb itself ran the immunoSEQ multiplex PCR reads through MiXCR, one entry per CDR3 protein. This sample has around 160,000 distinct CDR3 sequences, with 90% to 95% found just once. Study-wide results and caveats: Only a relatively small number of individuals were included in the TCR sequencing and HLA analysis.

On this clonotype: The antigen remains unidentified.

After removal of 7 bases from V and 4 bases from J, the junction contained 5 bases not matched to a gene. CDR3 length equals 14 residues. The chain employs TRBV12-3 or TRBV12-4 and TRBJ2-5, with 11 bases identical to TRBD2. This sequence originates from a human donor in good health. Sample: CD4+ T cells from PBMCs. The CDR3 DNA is TGTGCCAGCAAGACTAGCGGGGTGGTAGAGACCCAGTACTTC. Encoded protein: CASKTSGVVETQYF.